This T cell receptor beta chain comes out of a study of CD8+ T cells in alopecia areata. Turning to the study itself: Tofacitinib therapy lasting 6 to 18 months was followed by 6 months off drug.

Details on this clone: Antigen: not known.

CDR3 length: 14 residues. CDR1 is SGHTS, CDR2 YDEGEE, per germline. J lost 3 bases, V lost 2 bases, and 2 bases had no gene match. The investigators collected lesional scalp punch biopsies and peripheral blood from alopecia areata patients. Whole-study results and caveats: Lesional scalp displayed greater clonality than normal scalp, most notably in alopecia totalis/universalis. Scalp data also include sequences from resident alphabeta T cells of normal skin.

Following RNA extraction, reverse transcription yielded cDNA that acted as the sequencing template. Using immunoSEQ multiplex PCR, the repertoire was profiled, and TCRdb retains in-frame clones only, with some absent. The table includes some 120,000 clones, around three fifths detected once. The specimen was CD4+ T cells sorted from blood, collected at week 0. The chain recombines TRBV5-8 with TRBJ1-5; TRBD1 matches 7 bases. The sequence derives from a human donor with alopecia areata. CDR3 bases: TGTGCCAGCAGCTTCGGGACAGTCAATCAGCCCCAGCATTTT. This encodes CASSFGTVNQPQHF.